This T cell receptor beta chain was sequenced during a study of T cell clones after liver transplantation (dated by TCRdb to the late 2010s). In the study overall: The samples were obtained from ITN030ST, a randomized trial that attempted immunosuppression withdrawal within 2 years after liver transplantation. Tolerance was defined as complete immunosuppression withdrawal for at least one year with no rise in liver enzymes beyond twice the upper limit of normal. After a pre-transplant mixed lymphocyte reaction, TCRbeta sequencing was used to pinpoint donor-reactive T cell clones, which were subsequently tracked in post-transplant blood. The studied cohort comprised 8 liver transplant recipients, 3 classified as tolerant and 5 as non-tolerant. The subjects received no induction therapy and were kept on standard immunosuppression until randomization at 12-24 months post-transplant. Three of the eight recipients were HCV-positive; the others were transplanted for non-autoimmune, non-viral indications. Third party-reactive TCRbeta sequences from pre-transplant MLRs were also identified as an antigen-independent comparator for donor-reactive sequences. Blood samples were taken pre-transplant, pre-randomization before withdrawal, and post-randomization after full withdrawal or failed withdrawal. The research as a whole found: Because no allograft tissue specimens were available, donor-reactive T cells may have migrated into the graft instead of being deleted. A significant post-transplant decrease in circulating donor-reactive CD4 TCRbeta sequences was observed in most of the 8 subjects, irrespective of tolerance or HCV status. In a couple of subjects, low numbers of available donor cells limited the measurable donor-reactive repertoire. Donor-reactive sequences decreased more than third party-reactive sequences, which suggests partial antigen-specific deletion that was not related to withdrawal success. Once repertoire turnover was taken into account, donor-reactive detection showed a significant reduction for CD4 in 7 of 8 subjects and for CD8 in 8 of 8. The conclusions were considered preliminary, being limited by small, heterogeneous patient numbers and non-standardized post-transplant time points.

Using immunoSEQ, frozen genomic DNA was subjected to high-throughput TCRbeta CDR3 sequencing, a process that included PCR amplification, mapping, bias correction and internal controls. On the study's bioinformatics: Productive rearrangements were retained, and unique TCRbeta sequences were defined by the CDR3 nucleotide sequence together with the V and J gene. A sequence counted as donor-reactive only if the sequence showed at least 5-fold expansion in CFSE-low cells compared with unstimulated pre-transplant cells and had a frequency of at least 0.01%. Per-subject minimum frequency thresholds, based on the lowest-template unstimulated sample, ensured at least 90% detection power. Jensen-Shannon divergence between the top 1000 TCRbeta sequences post-transplant and pre-transplant was used to measure repertoire turnover. Changes in detection of donor-reactive sequences were tested with two-sided Fisher's exact tests. TCRdb carries this immuneACCESS record with in-frame sequences only. Its versions omit some clonotypes, under half of them owing to an unresolved V gene in the studies checked, with the rest unexplained. V and J calls and clone size come straight from that table; D and trimming were deduced from the DNA. The sample records 65,000 to 80,000 clones, 80% of which are singletons. Of the sample, about 0.6% is held by the ten largest clones.

This clone was observed a handful of times. Its antigen remains unidentified. Base qualities were left out, and no much larger clone turns up one base away. The germline ends are 13 bases apart after V is trimmed by 3 bases and J by 2 bases. The CDR3 sequence holds 15 residues, the cysteine and phenylalanine included. This entry keeps only the CDR3 DNA: 45 bases, framed from base 1. CDR1 SGDLS and CDR2 YYNGEE are derived from the germline V gene. Interpreted using the paper, the time point label stands for: pre-transplant. Unstimulated PBMCs, after thawing, were stained for CD3, CD4 and CD8 and then FACS-sorted into CD3+CD4+ and CD3+CD8+ populations. Each of the 8 studied subjects was randomized to immunosuppression withdrawal. The Qiagen DNeasy Blood and Tissue Kit was used to isolate genomic DNA.

In this chain, TRBV9 is recombined with TRBJ2-3, with TRBD2 perhaps the D gene, on 6 matching bases. The material was CD4+ T cells from blood, obtained before liver transplant. This receptor was identified in a human donor who received a liver transplant. The CDR3 region reads CASSARGATTDTQYF. The nucleotides read TGTGCCAGCAGCGCCCGCGGGGCCACCACAGATACGCAGTATTTT.